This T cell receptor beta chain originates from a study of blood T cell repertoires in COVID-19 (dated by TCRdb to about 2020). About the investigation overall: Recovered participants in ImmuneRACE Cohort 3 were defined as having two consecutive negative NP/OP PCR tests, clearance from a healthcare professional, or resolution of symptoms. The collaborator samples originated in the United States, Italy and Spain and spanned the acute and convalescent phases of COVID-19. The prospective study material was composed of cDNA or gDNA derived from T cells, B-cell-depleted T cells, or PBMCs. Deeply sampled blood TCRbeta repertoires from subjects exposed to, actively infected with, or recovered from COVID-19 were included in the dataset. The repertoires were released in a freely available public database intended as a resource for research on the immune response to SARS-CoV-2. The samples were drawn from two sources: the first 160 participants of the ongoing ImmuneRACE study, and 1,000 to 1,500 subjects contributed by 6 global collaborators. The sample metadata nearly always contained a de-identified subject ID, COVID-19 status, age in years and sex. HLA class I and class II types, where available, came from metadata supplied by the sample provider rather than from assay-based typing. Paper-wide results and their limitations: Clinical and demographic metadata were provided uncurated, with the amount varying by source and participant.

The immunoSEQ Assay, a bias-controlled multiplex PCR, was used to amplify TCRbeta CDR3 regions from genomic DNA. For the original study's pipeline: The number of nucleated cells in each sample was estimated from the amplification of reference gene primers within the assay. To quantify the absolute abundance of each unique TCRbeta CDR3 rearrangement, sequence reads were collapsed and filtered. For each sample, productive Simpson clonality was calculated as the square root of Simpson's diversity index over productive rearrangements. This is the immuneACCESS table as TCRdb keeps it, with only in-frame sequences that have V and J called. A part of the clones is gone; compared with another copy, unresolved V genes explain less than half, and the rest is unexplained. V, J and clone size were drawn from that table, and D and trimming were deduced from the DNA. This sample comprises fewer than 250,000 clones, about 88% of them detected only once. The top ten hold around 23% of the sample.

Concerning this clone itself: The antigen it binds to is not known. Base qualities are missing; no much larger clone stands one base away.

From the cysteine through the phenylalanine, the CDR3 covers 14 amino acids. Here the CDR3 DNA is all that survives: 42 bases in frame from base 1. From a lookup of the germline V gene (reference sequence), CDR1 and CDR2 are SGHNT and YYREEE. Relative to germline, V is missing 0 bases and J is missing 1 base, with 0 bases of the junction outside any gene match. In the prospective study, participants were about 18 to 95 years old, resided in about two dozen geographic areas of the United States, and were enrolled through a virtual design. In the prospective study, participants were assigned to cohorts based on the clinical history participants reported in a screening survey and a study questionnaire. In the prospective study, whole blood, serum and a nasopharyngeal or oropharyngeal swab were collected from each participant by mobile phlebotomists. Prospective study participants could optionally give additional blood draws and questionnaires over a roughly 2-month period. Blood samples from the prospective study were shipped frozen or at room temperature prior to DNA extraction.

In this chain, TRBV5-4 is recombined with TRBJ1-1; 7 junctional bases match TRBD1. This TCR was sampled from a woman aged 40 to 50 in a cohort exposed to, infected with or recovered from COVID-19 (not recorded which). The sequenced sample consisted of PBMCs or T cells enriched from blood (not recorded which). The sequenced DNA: TGTGCCAGCAGCTTGGCAGGGGGGAACACTGAAGCTTTCTTT. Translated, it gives CASSLAGGNTEAFF.